These T cell receptor beta chains were read from a single sample in a study of STAT5B mutations in CD4+ large granular lymphocyte leukemia. Sequencing used immunoSEQ multiplex PCR; TCRdb keeps in-frame clones, though not all of them. This sample has 20,000 to 25,000 clones, with around 75% found just once. Sample: CD4+ T cells from blood buffy coats. Receptor source: a human donor in good health. The CDR3 runs from the conserved cysteine through the conserved F or W. The D gene is left open where the match is weak. Clone sizes are given selectively: once, few, many, or a class where the clone is expanded.

d_call	v_call	clone_size	j_call	cdr3_nt	cdr3_aa
.	TRBV29-1	few	TRBJ2-3	TGCAGCGTTGAAGGGGAGGGGGGATCCACAGATACGCAGTATTTT	CSVEGEGGSTDTQYF
.	TRBV7-7	.	TRBJ2-5	TGTGCCAGCAGCCCGGAGGGGCTCCAAGAGACCCAGTACTTC	CASSPEGLQETQYF
TRBD2	TRBV11-3	once	TRBJ2-1	TGTGCCAGCAGCTTAGTAGTAGCGGGAGGGCCTCACAATGAGCAGTTCTTC	CASSLVVAGGPHNEQFF
.	TRBV5-4	.	TRBJ1-3	TGTGCCAGCAGCTCCCCGGCAGGGTTGGCTTCTGGAAACACCATATATTTT	CASSSPAGLASGNTIYF
.	TRBV18	.	TRBJ2-3	TGTGCCAGCTCGCCGACCGGGACTAGCACAGATACGCAGTATTTT	CASSPTGTSTDTQYF
TRBD1	TRBV2	.	TRBJ2-4	TGTGCCAGCAAGGCGGGACAGGAACTCGCCAAAAACATTCAGTACTTC	CASKAGQELAKNIQYF
.	TRBV6-5	.	TRBJ2-1	TGTGCCAGCTACTCCGCCGGGACAATCGATGAGCAGTTCTTC	CASYSAGTIDEQFF
.	TRBV27	.	TRBJ2-5	TGTGCCAGCAGTGTACTAGAGGACGGGACCCAGTACTTC	CASSVLEDGTQYF
TRBD1	TRBV5-1	.	TRBJ2-3	TGCGCCAGCAGCTTGACAGGGGGAAGAGATACGCAGTATTTT	CASSLTGGRDTQYF
.	TRBV20-1	.	TRBJ2-1	TGCAGTGCGGCGAATTATGAGCAGTTCTTC	CSAANYEQFF
.	TRBV2	few	TRBJ1-1	TGTGCCAGCAGTGAAATCGGGGCAAGAGGTGAAGCTTTCTTT	CASSEIGARGEAFF
.	TRBV5-1	.	TRBJ2-5	TGCGCCAGCAGCTTGGGATCCAGGGGACCGGGGACCCAGTACTTC	CASSLGSRGPGTQYF
TRBD1	TRBV9	.	TRBJ2-2	TGTGCCAGCAGCGGACCGGGACAGGGGATCACCGGGGAGCTGTTTTTT	CASSGPGQGITGELFF
.	TRBV4-2	once	TRBJ2-2	TGTGCCAGCAGCCAAGAAGCGGCAGCTGGACCGAACACCGGGGAGCTGTTTTTT	CASSQEAAAGPNTGELFF
.	TRBV18	few	TRBJ1-1	TGTGCCAGCTTCTTGACTCGGCTGGACACTGAAGCTTTCTTT	CASFLTRLDTEAFF
.	TRBV6-5	.	TRBJ1-3	TGTGCCAGCAGTCGGCACGGCTCTGGAAACACCATATATTTT	CASSRHGSGNTIYF
TRBD2	TRBV11-3	.	TRBJ2-1	TGTGCCAGCAGCTTAGAAGGGACTAGCGGGATCCATGAGCAGTTCTTC	CASSLEGTSGIHEQFF
.	TRBV29-1	once	TRBJ2-2	TGCAGCGTTGACGGGAGGAACACCGGGGAGCTGTTTTTT	CSVDGRNTGELFF
TRBD1	TRBV5-5	.	TRBJ1-4	TGTGCCAGCAGCCCAGACAGGGGGGCGGAACTGTTTTTT	CASSPDRGAELFF
.	TRBV6-4	.	TRBJ1-1	TGTGCCAGCTTTGGCGGATTGAACACTGAAGCTTTCTTT	CASFGGLNTEAFF
TRBD1	TRBV30	medium-sized	TRBJ1-1	TGTGCAGGGACAGGGGGCTTTAGAAATGAAGCTTTCTTT	CAGTGGFRNEAFF
.	TRBV18	.	TRBJ1-3	TGTGCCAGCTCACTAGGCGCGGGGTCTGGAAACACCATATATTTT	CASSLGAGSGNTIYF
TRBD2	TRBV29-1	.	TRBJ2-5	TGCAGCGTTGACCCCCTCATAGCGGGGAATATAGCGAGGGAAGAGACCCAGTACTTC	CSVDPLIAGNIAREETQYF
.	TRBV6-1	.	TRBJ2-5	TGTGCCAGCACCGGGACTCGGAAGACCCAGTACTTC	CASTGTRKTQYF
TRBD2	TRBV5-4	.	TRBJ2-7	TGTGCCAGCACCCCGGCGGGGGGCGGCGGGTACGAGCAGTACTTC	CASTPAGGGGYEQYF
.	TRBV10-1	.	TRBJ1-4	TGCGCCAGCATTAAGAGGGAGGTTTTTGAAAAACTGTTTTTT	CASIKREVFEKLFF
.	TRBV5-6	.	TRBJ1-3	TGTGCCAGCAGCTTGAGGTCAACTTCTGGAAACACCATATATTTT	CASSLRSTSGNTIYF
.	TRBV9	.	TRBJ2-5	TGTGCCAGCAGCGGGATTGGAAGGGGGACGGAAAAAGAGACCCAGTACTTC	CASSGIGRGTEKETQYF
TRBD1	TRBV5-1	.	TRBJ2-7	TGCGCCAGCAGCCTGGGACAGGGAAGCTACGAGCAGTACTTC	CASSLGQGSYEQYF
TRBD1	TRBV5-1	.	TRBJ2-7	TGCGCCAGCAGCTTGGGTAAAAGAACAGGGGGCTTTAATTACGAGCAGTACTTC	CASSLGKRTGGFNYEQYF
TRBD1	TRBV11-3	.	TRBJ2-3	TGTGCCAGCAGCTTAGGTGGCGGGGACAGGGGACGACTTGGTATAGGTACGCAGTATTTT	CASSLGGGDRGRLGIGTQYF
.	TRBV10-3	.	TRBJ2-5	TGTGCCATCAAAGGCGAAGGTGGAGAGACCCAGTACTTC	CAIKGEGGETQYF
.	TRBV6-1	.	TRBJ1-1	TGTGCCAGCAGTCTAGTTAACGCTGAAGCTTTCTTT	CASSLVNAEAFF
.	TRBV6-6	.	TRBJ2-5	TGTGCCAGCAGTTGGAACGGTCAAGAGACCCAGTACTTC	CASSWNGQETQYF